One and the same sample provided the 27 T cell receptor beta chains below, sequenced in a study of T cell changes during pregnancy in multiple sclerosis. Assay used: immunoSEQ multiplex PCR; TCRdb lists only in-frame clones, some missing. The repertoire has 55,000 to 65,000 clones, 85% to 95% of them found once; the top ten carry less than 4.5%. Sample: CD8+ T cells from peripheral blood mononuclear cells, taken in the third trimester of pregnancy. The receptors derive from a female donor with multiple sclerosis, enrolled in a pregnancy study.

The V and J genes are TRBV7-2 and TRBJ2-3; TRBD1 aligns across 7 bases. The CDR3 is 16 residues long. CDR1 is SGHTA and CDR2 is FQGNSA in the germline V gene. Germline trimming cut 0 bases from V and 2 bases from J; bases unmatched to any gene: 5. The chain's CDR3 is CASSLAGTVSTDTQYF. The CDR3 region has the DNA TGTGCCAGCAGCTTAGCCGGGACAGTATCCACAGATACGCAGTATTTT.

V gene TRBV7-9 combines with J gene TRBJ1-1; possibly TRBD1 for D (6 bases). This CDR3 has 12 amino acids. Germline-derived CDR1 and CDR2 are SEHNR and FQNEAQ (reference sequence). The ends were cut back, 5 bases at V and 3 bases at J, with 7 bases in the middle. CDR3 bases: TGTGCCAGCAGCGAGGGGGACACTGAAGCTTTCTTT. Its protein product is CASSEGDTEAFF.

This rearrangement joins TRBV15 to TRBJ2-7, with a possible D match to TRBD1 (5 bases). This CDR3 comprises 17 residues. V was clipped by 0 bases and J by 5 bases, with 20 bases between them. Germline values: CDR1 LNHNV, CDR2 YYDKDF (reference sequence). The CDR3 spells CATSRDLLTDVPNEQYF. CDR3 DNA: TGTGCCACCAGCAGAGATTTATTGACAGATGTCCCCAACGAGCAGTACTTC.

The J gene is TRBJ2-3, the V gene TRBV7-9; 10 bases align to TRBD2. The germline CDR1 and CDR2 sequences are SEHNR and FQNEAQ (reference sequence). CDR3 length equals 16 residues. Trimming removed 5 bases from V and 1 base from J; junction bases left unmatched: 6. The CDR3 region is CASSLRTSGRTDTQYF. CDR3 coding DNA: TGTGCCAGCAGCCTGCGGACTAGCGGTCGCACAGATACGCAGTATTTT.

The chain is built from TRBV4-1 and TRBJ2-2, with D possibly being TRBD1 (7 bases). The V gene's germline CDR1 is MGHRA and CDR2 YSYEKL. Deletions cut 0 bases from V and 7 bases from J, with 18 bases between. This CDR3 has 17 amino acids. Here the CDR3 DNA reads TGCGCCAGCAGCCAAGAGTGGCAGGGGGGAATGGTCGGGGAGCTGTTTTTT. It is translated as CASSQEWQGGMVGELFF.

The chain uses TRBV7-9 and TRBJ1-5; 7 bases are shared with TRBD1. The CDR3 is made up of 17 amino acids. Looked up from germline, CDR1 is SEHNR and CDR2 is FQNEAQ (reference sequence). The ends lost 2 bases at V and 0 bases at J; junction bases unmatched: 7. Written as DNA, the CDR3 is TGTGCCAGCAGCTTATTGGGGACAGAAAATAGCAATCAGCCCCAGCATTTT. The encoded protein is CASSLLGTENSNQPQHF.

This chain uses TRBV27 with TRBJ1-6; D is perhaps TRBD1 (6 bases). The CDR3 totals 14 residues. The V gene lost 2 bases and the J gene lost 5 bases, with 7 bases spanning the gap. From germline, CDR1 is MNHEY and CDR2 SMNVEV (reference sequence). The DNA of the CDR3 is TGTGCCAGCAGTTTACCAGGGGATAATTCACCCCTCCACTTT. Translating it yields CASSLPGDNSPLHF.

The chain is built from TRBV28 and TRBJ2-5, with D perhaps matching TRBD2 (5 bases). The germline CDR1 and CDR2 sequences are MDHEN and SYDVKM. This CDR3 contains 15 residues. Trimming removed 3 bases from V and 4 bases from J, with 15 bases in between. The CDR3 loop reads CASSFGKRTIETQYF. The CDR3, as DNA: TGTGCCAGCAGTTTTGGGAAGCGGACCATAGAGACCCAGTACTTC.

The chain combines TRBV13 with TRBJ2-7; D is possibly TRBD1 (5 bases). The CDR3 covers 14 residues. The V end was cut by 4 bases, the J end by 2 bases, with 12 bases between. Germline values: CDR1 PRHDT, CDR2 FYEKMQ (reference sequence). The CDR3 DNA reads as TGTGCCAGCAGCTCGGACACAACCCCCTACGAGCAGTACTTC. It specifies CASSSDTTPYEQYF.

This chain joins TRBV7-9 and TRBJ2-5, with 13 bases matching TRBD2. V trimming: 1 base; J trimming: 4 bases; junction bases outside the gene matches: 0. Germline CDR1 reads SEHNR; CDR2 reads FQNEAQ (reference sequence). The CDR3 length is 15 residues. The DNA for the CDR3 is TGTGCCAGCAGCTTAGGACTAGCGGGAGGAGAGACCCAGTACTTC. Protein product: CASSLGLAGGETQYF.

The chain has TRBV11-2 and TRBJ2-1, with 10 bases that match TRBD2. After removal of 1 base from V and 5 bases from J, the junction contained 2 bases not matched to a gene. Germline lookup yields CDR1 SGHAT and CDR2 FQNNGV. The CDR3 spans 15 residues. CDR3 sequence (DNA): TGTGCCAGCAGCTTAGTTGGACTAGCGGACAATGAGCAGTTCTTC. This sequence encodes CASSLVGLADNEQFF.

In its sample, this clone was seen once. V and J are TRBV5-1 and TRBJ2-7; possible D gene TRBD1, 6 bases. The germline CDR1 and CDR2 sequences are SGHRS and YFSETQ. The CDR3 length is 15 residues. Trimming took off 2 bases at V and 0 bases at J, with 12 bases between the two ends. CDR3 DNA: TGCGCCAGCAGCTTTAGTCAGGGGAGCTCCTACGAGCAGTACTTC. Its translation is CASSFSQGSSYEQYF.

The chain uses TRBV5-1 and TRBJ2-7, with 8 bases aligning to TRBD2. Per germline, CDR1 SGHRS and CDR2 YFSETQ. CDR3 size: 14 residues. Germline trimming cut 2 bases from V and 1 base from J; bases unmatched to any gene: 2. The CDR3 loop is CASSFVAGSYEQYF. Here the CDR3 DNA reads TGCGCCAGCAGCTTCGTAGCGGGATCCTACGAGCAGTACTTC.

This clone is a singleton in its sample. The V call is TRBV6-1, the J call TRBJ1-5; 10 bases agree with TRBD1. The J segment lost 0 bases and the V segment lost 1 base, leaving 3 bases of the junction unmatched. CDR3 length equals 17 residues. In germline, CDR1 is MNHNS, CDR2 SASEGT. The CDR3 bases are TGTGCCAGCAGTGAAGACGACAGGGGGCATAGCAATCAGCCCCAGCATTTT. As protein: CASSEDDRGHSNQPQHF.

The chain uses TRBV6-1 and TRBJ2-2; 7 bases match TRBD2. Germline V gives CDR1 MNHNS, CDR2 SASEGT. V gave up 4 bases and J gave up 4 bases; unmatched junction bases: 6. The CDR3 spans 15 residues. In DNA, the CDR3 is TGTGCCAGCAGTGCGTCTAGCGGAGGCACCGGGGAGCTGTTTTTT. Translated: CASSASSGGTGELFF.

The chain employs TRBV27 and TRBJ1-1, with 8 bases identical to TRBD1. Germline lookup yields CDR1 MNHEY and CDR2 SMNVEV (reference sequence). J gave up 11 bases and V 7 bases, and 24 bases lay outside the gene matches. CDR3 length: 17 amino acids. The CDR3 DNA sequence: TGTGCCAGCACCGTGGGGCCCGGGACAGGAACGGTTAGGGACGCTTTCTTT. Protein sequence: CASTVGPGTGTVRDAFF.

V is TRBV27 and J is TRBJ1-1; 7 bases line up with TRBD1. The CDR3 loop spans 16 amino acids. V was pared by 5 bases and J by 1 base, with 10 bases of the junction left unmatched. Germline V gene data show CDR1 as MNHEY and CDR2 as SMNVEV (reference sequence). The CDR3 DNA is TGTGCCAGCAGTCCATATCAAGGGGGCTCGAACACTGAAGCTTTCTTT. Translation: CASSPYQGGSNTEAFF.

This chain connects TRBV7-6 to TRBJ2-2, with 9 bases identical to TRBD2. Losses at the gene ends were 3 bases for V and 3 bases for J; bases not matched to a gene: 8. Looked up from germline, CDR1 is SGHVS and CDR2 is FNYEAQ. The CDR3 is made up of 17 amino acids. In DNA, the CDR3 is TGTGCCAGCAGCTTTCTTCCGGGACTAGCACACACCGGGGAGCTGTTTTTT. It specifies CASSFLPGLAHTGELFF.

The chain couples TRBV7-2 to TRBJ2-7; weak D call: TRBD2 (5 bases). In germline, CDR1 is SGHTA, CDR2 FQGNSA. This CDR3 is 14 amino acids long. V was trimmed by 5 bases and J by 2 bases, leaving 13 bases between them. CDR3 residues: CASSLPGGTYEQYF. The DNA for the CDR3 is TGTGCCAGCAGCCTTCCCGGAGGCACCTACGAGCAGTACTTC.

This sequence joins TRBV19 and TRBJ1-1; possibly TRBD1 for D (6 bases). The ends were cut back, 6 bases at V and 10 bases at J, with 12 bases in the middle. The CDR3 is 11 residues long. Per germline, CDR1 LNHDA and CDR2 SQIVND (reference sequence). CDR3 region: CASRRGGAAFF. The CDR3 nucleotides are TGTGCCAGTAGACGAGGGGGGGCAGCTTTCTTT.

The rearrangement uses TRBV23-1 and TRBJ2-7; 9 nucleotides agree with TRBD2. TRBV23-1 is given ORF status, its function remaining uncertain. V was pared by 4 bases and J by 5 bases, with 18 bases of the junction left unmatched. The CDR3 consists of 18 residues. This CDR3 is CASSPPLPLSGSMNEQYF. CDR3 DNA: TGCGCCAGCAGTCCACCCCTCCCCCTTAGCGGGAGTATGAACGAGCAGTACTTC.

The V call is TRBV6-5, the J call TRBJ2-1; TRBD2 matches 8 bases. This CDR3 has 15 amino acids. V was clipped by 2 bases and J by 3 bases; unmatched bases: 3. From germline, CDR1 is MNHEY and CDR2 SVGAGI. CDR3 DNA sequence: TGTGCCAGCAGTTACATGAGCGGGGGCTACAATGAGCAGTTCTTC. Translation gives CASSYMSGGYNEQFF.

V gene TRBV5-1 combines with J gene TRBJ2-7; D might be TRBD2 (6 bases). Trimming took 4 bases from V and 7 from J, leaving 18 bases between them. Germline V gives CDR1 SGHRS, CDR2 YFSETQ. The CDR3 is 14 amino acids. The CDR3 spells CASSRAVRGFEQYF. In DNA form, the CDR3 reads TGCGCCAGCAGCCGGGCGGTGCGGGGATTTGAGCAGTACTTC. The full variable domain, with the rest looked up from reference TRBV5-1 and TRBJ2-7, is KAGVTQTPRYLIKTRGQQVTLSCSPISGHRSVSWYQQTPGQGLQFLFEYFSETQRNKGNFPGRFSGRQFSNSRSEMNVSTLELGDSALYLCASSRAVRGFEQYFGPGTRLTVT.

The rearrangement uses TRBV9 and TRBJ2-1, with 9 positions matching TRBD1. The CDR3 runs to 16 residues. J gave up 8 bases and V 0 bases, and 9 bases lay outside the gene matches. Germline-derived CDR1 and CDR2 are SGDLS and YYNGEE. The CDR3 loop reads CASSVEEGTGKDEQFF. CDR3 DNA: TGTGCCAGCAGCGTAGAGGAGGGGACAGGGAAGGATGAGCAGTTCTTC.

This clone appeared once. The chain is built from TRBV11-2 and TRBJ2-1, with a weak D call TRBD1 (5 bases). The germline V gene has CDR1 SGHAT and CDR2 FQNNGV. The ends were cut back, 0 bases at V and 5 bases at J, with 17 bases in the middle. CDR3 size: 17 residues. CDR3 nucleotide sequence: TGTGCCAGCAGCTTAGATCACTGGGCAGGGCAGAACAATGAGCAGTTCTTC. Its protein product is CASSLDHWAGQNNEQFF. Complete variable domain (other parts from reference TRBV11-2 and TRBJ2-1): EAGVAQSPRYKIIEKRQSVAFWCNPISGHATLYWYQQILGQGPKLLIQFQNNGVVDDSQLPKDRFSAERLKGVDSTLKIQPAKLEDSAVYLCASSLDHWAGQNNEQFFGPGTRLTVL.

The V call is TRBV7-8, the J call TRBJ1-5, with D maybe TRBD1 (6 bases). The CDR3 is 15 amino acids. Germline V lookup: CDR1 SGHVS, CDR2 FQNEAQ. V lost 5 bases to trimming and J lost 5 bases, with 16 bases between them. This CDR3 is CASSPEGTRDQPQHF. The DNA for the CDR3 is TGTGCCAGCAGCCCAGAGGGGACACGCGATCAGCCCCAGCATTTT.

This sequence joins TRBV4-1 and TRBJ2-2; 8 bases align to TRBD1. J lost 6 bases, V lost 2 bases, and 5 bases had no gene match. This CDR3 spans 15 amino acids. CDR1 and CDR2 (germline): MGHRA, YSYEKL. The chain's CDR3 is CASSQHGTGAGELFF. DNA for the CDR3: TGCGCCAGCAGCCAACACGGGACAGGCGCCGGGGAGCTGTTTTTT.